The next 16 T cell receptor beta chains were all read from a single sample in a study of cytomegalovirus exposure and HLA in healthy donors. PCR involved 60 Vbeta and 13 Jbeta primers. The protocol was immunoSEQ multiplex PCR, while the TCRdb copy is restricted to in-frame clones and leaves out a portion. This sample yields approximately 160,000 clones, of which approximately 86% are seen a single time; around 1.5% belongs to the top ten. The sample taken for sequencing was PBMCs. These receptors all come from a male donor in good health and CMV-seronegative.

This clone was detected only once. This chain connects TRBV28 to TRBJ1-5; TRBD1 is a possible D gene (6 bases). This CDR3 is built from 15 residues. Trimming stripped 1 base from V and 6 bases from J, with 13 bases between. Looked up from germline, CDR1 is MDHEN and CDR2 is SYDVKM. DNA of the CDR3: TGTGCCAGCAGTTTATATGGGGGGGCAGGTCAGCCCCAGCATTTT. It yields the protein CASSLYGGAGQPQHF.

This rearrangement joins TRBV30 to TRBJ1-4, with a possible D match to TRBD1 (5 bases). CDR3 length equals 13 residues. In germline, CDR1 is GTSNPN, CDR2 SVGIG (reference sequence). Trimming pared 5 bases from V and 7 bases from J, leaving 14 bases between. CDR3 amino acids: CAWDPRGGEKLFF. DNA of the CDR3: TGTGCCTGGGACCCACGGGGGGGTGAAAAACTGTTTTTT.

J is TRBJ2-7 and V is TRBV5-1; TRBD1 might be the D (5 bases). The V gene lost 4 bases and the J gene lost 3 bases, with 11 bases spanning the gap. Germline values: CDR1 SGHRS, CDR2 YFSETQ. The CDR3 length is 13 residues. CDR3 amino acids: CASSLGHNYEQYF. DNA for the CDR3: TGCGCCAGCAGCCTAGGACATAACTACGAGCAGTACTTC.

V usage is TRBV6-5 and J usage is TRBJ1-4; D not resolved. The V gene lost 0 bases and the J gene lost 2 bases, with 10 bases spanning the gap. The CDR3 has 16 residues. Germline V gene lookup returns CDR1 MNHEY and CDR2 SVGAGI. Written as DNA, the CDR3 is TGTGCCAGCAGTTACTCGTGGTCCGGGACTAATGAAAAACTGTTTTTT. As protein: CASSYSWSGTNEKLFF.

The CDR3: CASSLRGQVYSNQPQHF. The DNA of the CDR3 is TGTGCCAGCAGCTTGCGGGGACAGGTTTATAGCAATCAGCCCCAGCATTTT. V usage is TRBV5-6 and J usage is TRBJ1-5; 8 bases align to TRBD1. Trimming cost V 1 base and J 0 bases; bases outside gene matches: 6. The germline gives CDR1 SGHDT, CDR2 YYEEEE. This CDR3 has 17 residues.

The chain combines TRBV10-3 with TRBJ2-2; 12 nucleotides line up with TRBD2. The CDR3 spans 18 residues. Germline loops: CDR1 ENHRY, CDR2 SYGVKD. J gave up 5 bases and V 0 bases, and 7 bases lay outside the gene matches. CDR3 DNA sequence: TGTGCCATCAGTGAGTCGAGGTTGCTAGCGGGAGGGACCGGGGAGCTGTTTTTT. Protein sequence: CAISESRLLAGGTGELFF.

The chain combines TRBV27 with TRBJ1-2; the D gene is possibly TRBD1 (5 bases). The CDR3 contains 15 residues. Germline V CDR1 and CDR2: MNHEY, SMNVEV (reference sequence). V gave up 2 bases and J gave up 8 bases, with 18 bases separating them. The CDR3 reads CASSLKATAVRGYTF. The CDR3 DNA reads TGTGCCAGCAGTTTAAAGGCGACAGCAGTCCGGGGCTACACCTTC.

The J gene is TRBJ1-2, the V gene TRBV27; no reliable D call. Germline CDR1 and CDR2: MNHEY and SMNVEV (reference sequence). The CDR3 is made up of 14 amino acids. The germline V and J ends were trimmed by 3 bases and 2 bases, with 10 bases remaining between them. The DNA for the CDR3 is TGTGCCAGCAGTTTGCGGGGATCCAACTATGGCTACACCTTC. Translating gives CASSLRGSNYGYTF.

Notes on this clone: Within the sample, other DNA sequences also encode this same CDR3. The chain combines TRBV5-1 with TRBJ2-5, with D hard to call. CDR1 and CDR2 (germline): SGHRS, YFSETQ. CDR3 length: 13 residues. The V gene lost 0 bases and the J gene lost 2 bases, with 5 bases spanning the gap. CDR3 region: CASSLGQQETQYF. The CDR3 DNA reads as TGCGCCAGCAGCTTGGGTCAACAAGAGACCCAGTACTTC.

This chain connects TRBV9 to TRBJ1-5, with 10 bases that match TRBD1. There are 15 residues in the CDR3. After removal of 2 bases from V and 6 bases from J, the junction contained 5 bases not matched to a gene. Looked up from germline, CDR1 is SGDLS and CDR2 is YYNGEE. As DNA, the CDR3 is TGTGCCAGCAGCGTCGCCGGGACAGGGGTTCAGCCCCAGCATTTT. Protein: CASSVAGTGVQPQHF.

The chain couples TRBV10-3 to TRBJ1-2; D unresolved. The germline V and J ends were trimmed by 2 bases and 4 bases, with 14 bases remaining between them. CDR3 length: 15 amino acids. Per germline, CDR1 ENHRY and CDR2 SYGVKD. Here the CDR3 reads CAISEERTEPYGYTF. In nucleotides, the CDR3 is TGTGCCATCAGTGAGGAGCGGACGGAACCCTATGGCTACACCTTC.

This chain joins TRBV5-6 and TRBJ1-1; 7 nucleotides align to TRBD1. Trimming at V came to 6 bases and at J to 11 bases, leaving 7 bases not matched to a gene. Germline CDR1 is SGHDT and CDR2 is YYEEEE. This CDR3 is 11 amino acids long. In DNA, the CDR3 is TGTGCCAGCACCAAGGGGGCTCGGGCTTTCTTT. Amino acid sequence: CASTKGARAFF.

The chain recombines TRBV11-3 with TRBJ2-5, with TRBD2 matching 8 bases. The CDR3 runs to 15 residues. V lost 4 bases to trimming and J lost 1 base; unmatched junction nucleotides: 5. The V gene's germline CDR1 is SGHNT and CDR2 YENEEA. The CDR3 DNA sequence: TGTGCCAGCAGCTCCGAGGCGGGAGGCCAAGAGACCCAGTACTTC. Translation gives CASSSEAGGQETQYF. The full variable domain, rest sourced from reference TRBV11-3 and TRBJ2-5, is EAGVVQSPRYKIIEKKQPVAFWCNPISGHNTLYWYLQNLGQGPELLIRYENEEAVDDSQLPKDRFSAERLKGVDSTLKIQPAELGDSAVYLCASSSEAGGQETQYFGPGTRLLVL.

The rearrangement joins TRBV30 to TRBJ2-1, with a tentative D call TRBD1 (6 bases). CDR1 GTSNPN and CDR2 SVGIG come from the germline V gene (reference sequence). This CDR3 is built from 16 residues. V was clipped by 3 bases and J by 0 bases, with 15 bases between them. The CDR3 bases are TGTGCCTGGAGCCCGAGACAGGCCCACTCCTACAATGAGCAGTTCTTC. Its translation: CAWSPRQAHSYNEQFF. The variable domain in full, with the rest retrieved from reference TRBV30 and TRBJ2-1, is SQTIHQWPATLVQPVGSPLSLECTVEGTSNPNLYWYRQAAGRGLQLLFYSVGIGQISSEVPQNLSASRPQDRQFILSSKKLLLSDSGFYLCAWSPRQAHSYNEQFFGPGTRLTVL.

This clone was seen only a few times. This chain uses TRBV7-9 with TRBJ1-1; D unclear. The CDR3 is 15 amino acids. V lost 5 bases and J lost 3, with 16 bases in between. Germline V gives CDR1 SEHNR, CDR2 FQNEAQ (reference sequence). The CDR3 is CASSPPVAEDTEAFF. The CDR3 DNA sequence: TGTGCCAGCAGCCCACCAGTGGCGGAGGACACTGAAGCTTTCTTT.

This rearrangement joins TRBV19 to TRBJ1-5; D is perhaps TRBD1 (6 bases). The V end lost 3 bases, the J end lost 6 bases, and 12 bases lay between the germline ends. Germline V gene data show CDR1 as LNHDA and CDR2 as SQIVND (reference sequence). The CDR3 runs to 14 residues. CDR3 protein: CASSIKQGTQPQHF. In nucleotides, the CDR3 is TGTGCCAGTAGTATCAAACAGGGAACTCAGCCCCAGCATTTT.